This T cell receptor (beta chain) was captured in a study of blood T cell repertoires in COVID-19. The wider study: Sites across the United States, Italy and Spain contributed samples from acute and convalescent COVID-19. PBMCs, B-cell-depleted T cells, or T cells provided the cDNA or gDNA that made up the material.

The CDR3 covers 16 residues. V was clipped by 4 bases and J by 0 bases; unmatched bases: 9. Germline V gene sequence: CDR1 SGHDN, CDR2 FVKESK. As handled by the study authors: Amplification of reference gene primers was used by the study to estimate nucleated cell counts. Method: immunoSEQ multiplex PCR; TCRdb's copy keeps in-frame clones and lacks some. That table is the source of V, J and clone size, and D and trimming were worked out from the DNA. The repertoire holds around 140,000 clones, with approximately 80% as singletons. The source of this sequence is a man in his 70s who had recovered from COVID-19. The V call is TRBV14, the J call TRBJ2-7; TRBD2 matches at 7 bases. The sequencing input was peripheral blood. CDR3 DNA sequence: TGTGCCAGCAGCCTCCTCGGGGGGACCATCTCCTACGAGCAGTACTTC. This translates into CASSLLGGTISYEQYF.